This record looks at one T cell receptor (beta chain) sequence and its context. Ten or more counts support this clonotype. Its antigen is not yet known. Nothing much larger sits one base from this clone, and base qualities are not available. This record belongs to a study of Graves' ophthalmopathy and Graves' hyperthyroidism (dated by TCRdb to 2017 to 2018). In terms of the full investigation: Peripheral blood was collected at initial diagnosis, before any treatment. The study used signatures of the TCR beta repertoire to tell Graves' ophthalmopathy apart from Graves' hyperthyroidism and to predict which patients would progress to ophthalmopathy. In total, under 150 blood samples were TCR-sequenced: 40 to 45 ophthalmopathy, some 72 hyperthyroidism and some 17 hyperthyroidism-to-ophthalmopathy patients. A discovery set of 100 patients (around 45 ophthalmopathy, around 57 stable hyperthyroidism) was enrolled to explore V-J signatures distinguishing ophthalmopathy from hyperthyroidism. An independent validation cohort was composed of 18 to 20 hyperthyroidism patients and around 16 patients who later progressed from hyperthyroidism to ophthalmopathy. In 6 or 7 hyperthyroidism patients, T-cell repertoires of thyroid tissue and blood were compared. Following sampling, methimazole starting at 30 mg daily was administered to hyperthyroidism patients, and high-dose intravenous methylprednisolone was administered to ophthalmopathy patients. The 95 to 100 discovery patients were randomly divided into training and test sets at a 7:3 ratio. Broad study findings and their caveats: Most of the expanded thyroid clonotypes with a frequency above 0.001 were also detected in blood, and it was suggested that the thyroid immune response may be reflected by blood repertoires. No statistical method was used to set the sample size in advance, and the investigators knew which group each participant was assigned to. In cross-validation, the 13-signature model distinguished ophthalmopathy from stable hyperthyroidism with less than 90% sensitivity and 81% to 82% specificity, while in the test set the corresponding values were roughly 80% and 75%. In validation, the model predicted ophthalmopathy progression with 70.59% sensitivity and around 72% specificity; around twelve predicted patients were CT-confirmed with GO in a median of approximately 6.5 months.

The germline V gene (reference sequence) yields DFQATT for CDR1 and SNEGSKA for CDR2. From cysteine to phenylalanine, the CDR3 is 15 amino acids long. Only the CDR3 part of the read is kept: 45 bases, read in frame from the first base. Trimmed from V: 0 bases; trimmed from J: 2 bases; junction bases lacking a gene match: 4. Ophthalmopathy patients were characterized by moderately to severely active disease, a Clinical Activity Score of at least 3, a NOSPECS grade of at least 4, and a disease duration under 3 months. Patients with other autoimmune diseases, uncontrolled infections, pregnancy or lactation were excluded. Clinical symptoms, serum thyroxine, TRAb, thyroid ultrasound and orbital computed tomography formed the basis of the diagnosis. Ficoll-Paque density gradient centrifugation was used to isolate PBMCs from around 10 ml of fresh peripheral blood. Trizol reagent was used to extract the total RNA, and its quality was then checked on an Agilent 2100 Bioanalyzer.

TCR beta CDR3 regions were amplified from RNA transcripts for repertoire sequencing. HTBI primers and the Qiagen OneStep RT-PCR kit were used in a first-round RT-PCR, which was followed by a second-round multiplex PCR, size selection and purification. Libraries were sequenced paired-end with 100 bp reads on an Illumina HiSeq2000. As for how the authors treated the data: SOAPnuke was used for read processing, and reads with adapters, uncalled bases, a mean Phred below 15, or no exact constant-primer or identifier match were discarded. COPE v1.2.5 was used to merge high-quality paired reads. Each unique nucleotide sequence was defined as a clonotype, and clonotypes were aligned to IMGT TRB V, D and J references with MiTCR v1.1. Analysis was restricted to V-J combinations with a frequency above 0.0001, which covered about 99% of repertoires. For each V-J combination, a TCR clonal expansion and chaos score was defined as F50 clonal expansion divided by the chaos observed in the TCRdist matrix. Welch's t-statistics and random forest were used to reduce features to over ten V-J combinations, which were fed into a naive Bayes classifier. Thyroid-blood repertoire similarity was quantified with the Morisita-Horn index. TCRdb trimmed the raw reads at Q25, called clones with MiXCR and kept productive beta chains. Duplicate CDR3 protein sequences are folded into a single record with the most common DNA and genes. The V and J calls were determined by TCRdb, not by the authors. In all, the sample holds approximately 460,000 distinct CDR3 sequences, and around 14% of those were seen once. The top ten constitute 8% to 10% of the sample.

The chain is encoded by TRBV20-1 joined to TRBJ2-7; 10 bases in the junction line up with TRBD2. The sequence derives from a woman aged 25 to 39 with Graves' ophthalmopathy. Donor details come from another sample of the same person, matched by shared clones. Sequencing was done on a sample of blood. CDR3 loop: CSARDYTSGTYEQYF. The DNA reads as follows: TGCAGTGCTAGAGATTATACTAGCGGGACCTACGAGCAGTACTTC.